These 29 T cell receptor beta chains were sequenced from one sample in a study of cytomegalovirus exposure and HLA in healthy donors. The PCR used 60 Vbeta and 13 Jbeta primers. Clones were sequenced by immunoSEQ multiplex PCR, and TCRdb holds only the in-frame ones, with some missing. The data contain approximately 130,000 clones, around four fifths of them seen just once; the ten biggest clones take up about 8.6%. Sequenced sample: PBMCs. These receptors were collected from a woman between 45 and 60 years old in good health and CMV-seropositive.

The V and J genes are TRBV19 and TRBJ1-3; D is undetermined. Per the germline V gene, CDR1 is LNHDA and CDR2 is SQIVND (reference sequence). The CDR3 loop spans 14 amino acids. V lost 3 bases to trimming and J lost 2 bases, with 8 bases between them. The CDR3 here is CASSIGNPGNTIYF. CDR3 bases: TGTGCCAGTAGTATCGGGAACCCTGGAAACACCATATATTTT.

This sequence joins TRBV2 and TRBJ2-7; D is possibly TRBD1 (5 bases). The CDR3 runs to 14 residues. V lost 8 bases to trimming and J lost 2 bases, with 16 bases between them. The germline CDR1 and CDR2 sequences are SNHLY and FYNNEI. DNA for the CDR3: TGTGCCAGCTCAGGACAAGGGTCGGCCTACGAGCAGTACTTC. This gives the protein CASSGQGSAYEQYF.

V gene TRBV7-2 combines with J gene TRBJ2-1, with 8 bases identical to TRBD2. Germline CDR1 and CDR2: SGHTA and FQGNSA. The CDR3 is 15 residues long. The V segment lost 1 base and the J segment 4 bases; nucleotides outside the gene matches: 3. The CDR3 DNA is TGTGCCAGCAGCTTAGTAGCGGGGCAGTACAATGAGCAGTTCTTC. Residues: CASSLVAGQYNEQFF. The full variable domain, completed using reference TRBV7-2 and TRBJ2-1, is GAGVSQSPSNKVTEKGKDVELRCDPISGHTALYWYRQSLGQGLEFLIYFQGNSAPDKSGLPSDRFSAERTGGSVSTLTIQRTQQEDSAVYLCASSLVAGQYNEQFFGPGTRLTVL.

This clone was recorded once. The CDR3 region is CASSLHTDSPLHF. As DNA, the CDR3 is TGTGCCAGCAGCTTGCATACGGATTCACCCCTCCACTTT. This chain connects TRBV7-9 to TRBJ1-6; D is unclear. The ends were cut back, 3 bases at V and 8 bases at J, with 8 bases in the middle. There are 13 residues in the CDR3. Germline values: CDR1 SEHNR, CDR2 FQNEAQ (reference sequence).

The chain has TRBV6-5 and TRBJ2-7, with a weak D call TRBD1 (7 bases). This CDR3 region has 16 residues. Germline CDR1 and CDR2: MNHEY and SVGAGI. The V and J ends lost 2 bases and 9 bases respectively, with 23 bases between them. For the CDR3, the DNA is TGTGCCAGCAGTTACCGAGGGGGCTTTTTGAATAGCGGGCAGTACTTC. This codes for CASSYRGGFLNSGQYF.

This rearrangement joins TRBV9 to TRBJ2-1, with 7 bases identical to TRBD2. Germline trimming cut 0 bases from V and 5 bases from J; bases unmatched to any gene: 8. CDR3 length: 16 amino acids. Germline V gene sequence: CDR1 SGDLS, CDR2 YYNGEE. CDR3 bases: TGTGCCAGCAGCGTAGATCTAGCGGTGCCCCACAATGAGCAGTTCTTC. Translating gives CASSVDLAVPHNEQFF.

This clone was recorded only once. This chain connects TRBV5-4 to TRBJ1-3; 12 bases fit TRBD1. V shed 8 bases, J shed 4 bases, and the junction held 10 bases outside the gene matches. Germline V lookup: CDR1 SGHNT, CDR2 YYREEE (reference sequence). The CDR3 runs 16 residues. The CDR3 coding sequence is TGTGCCAGTGGGACAGGGGGCCAAGTGGGAGGAAACACCATATATTTT. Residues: CASGTGGQVGGNTIYF.

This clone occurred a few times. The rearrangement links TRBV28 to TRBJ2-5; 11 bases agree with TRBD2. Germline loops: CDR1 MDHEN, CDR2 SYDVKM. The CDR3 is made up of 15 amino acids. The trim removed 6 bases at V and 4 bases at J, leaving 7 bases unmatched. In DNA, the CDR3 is TGTGCCAGCAGCCCTAGACTAGCGGGAACAGAGACCCAGTACTTC. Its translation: CASSPRLAGTETQYF. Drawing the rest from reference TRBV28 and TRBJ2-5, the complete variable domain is DVKVTQSSRYLVKRTGEKVFLECVQDMDHENMFWYRQDPGLGLRLIYFSYDVKMKEKGDIPEGYSVSREKKERFSLILESASTNQTSMYLCASSPRLAGTETQYFGPGTRLLVL.

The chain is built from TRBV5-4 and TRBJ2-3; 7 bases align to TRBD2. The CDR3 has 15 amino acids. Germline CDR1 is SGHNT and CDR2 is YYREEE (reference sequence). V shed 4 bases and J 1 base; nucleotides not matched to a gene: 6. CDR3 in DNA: TGTGCCAGCAGCGAGACCCTAGCGGGCACAGATACGCAGTATTTT. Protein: CASSETLAGTDTQYF.

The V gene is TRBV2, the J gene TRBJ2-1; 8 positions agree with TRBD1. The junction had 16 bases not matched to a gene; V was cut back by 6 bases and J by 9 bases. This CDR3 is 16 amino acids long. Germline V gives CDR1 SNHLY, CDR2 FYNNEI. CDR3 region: CASRDEAGGFQGEQFF. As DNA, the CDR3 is TGTGCCAGCAGGGACGAGGCAGGGGGCTTTCAGGGTGAGCAGTTCTTC.

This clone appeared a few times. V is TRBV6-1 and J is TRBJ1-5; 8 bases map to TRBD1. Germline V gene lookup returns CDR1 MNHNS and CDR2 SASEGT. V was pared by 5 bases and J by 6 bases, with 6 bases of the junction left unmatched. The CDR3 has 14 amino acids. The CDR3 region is CASSPTGAIQPQHF. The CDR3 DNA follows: TGTGCCAGCAGTCCGACAGGGGCCATTCAGCCCCAGCATTTT.

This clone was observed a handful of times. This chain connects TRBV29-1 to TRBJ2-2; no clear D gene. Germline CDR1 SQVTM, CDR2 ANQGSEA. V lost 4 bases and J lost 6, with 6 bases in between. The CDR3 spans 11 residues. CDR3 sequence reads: CSVGGPGELFF. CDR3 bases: TGCAGCGTTGGTGGCCCCGGGGAGCTGTTTTTT.

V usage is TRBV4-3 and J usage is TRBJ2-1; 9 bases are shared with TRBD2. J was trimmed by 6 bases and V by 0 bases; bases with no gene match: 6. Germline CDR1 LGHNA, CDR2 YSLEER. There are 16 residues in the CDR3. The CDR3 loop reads CASSQEVLAGFNEQFF. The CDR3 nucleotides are TGCGCCAGCAGCCAAGAGGTACTAGCGGGCTTCAATGAGCAGTTCTTC.

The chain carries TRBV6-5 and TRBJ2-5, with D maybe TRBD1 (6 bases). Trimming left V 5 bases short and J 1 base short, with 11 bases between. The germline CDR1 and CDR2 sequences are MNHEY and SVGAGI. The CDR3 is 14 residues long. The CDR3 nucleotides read TGTGCCAGCAGTGATCGGACAGTCCAAGAGACCCAGTACTTC. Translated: CASSDRTVQETQYF.

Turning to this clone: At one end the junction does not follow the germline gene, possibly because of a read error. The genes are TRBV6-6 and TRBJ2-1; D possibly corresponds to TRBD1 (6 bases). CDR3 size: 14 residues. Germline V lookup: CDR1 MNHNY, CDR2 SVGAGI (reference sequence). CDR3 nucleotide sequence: TGTGCCAGCAGTTCTGGGGACACTTACAGTGAGCAGTTCTTC. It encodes CASSSGDTYSEQFF.

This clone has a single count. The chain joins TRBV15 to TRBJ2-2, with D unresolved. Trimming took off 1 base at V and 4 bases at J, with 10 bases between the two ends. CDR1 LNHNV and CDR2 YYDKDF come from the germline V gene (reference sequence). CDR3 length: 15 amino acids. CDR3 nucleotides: TGTGCCACCAGCAGAGTGGTAGAGGCCACCGGGGAGCTGTTTTTT. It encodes CATSRVVEATGELFF.

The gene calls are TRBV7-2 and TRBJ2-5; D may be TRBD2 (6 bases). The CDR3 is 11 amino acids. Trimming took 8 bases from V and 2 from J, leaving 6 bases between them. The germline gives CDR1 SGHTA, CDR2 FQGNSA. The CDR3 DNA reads TGTGCCAGCGGGGGGCAAGAGACCCAGTACTTC. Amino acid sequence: CASGGQETQYF. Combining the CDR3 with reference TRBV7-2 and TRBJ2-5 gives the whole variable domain GAGVSQSPSNKVTEKGKDVELRCDPISGHTALYWYRQSLGQGLEFLIYFQGNSAPDKSGLPSDRFSAERTGGSVSTLTIQRTQQEDSAVYLCASGGQETQYFGPGTRLLVL.

The CDR3 loop reads CASSPSCGGDVYGYTF. The DNA of the CDR3 is TGTGCCAGCAGCCCTTCGTGCGGGGGGGACGTCTATGGCTACACCTTC. This chain uses TRBV21-1 with TRBJ1-2. TRBV21-1 is given as a pseudogene. This CDR3 has 16 residues.

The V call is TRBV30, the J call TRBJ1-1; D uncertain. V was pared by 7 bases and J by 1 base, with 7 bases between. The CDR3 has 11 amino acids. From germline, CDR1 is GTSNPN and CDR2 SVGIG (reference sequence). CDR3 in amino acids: CASDTNTEAFF. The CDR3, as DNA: TGTGCCTCCGACACGAACACTGAAGCTTTCTTT. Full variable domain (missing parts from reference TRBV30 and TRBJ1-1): SQTIHQWPATLVQPVGSPLSLECTVEGTSNPNLYWYRQAAGRGLQLLFYSVGIGQISSEVPQNLSASRPQDRQFILSSKKLLLSDSGFYLCASDTNTEAFFGQGTRLTVV.

The CDR3 DNA reads TGCGCCAGCAGCGTCCTAATGAGCGGGGAGCTGTTTTTT. Protein product: CASSVLMSGELFF. V usage is TRBV5-1 and J usage is TRBJ2-2; unclear D gene. The CDR3 is made up of 13 amino acids. Germline V lookup: CDR1 SGHRS, CDR2 YFSETQ. Trimming removed 4 bases from V and 7 bases from J, with 11 bases in between.

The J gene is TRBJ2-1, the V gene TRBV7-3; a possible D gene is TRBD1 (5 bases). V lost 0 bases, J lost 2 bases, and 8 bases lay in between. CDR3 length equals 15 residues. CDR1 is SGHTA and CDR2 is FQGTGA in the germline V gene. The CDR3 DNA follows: TGTGCCAGCAGCTTAACAGTGGGGCCCTACAATGAGCAGTTCTTC. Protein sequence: CASSLTVGPYNEQFF.

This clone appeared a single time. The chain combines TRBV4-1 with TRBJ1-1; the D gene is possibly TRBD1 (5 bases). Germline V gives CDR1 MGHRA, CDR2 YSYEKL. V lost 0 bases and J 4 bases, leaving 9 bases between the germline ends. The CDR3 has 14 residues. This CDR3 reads CASSQENGGTEAFF. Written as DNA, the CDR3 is TGCGCCAGCAGCCAAGAAAACGGGGGCACTGAAGCTTTCTTT.

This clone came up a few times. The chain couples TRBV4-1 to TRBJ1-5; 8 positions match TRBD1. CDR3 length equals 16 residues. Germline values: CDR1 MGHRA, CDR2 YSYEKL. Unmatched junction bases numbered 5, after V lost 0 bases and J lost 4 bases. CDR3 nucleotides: TGCGCCAGCAGCCAAGATTGGGGACAGGCGAATCAGCCCCAGCATTTT. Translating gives CASSQDWGQANQPQHF.

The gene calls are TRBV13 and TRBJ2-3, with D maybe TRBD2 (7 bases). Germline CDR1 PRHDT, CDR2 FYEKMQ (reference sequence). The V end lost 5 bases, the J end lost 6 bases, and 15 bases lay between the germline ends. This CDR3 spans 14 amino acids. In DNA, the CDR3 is TGTGCCAGCAGCGACGGGGGGCCGGGGGATACGCAGTATTTT. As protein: CASSDGGPGDTQYF.

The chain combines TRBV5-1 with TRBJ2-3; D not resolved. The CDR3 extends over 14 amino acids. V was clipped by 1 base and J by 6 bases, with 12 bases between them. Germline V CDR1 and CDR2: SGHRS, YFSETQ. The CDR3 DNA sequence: TGCGCCAGCAGCTTGCAACTGTCCCCGGATACGCAGTATTTT. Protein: CASSLQLSPDTQYF.

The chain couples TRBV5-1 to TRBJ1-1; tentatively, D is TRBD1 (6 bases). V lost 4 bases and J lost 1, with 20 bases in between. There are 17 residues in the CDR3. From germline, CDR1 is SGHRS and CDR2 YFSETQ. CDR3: CASSRSQGSYPNTEAFF. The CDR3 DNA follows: TGCGCCAGCAGCCGTAGCCAGGGGTCATACCCGAACACTGAAGCTTTCTTT.

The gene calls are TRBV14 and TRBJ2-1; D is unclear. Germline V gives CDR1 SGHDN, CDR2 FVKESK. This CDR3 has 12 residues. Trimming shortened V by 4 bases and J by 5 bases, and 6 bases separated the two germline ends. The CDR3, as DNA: TGTGCCAGCAGCCCACAGCACAATGAGCAGTTCTTC. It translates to CASSPQHNEQFF.

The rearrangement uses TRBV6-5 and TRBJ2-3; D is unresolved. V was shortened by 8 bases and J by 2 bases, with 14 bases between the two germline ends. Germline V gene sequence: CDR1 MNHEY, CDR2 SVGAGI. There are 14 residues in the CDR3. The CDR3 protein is CASALWRNTDTQYF. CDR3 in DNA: TGTGCCAGCGCTCTATGGCGGAACACAGATACGCAGTATTTT.

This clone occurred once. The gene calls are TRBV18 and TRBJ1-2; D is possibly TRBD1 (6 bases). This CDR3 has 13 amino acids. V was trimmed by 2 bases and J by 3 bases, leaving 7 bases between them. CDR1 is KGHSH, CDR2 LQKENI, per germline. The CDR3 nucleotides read TGTGCCAGCTCACCAGAGGGGGACTATGGCTACACCTTC. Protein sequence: CASSPEGDYGYTF. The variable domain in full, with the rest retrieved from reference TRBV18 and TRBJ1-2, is NAGVMQNPRHLVRRRGQEARLRCSPMKGHSHVYWYRQLPEEGLKFMVYLQKENIIDESGMPKERFSAEFPKEGPSILRIQQVVRGDSAAYFCASSPEGDYGYTFGSGTRLTVV.